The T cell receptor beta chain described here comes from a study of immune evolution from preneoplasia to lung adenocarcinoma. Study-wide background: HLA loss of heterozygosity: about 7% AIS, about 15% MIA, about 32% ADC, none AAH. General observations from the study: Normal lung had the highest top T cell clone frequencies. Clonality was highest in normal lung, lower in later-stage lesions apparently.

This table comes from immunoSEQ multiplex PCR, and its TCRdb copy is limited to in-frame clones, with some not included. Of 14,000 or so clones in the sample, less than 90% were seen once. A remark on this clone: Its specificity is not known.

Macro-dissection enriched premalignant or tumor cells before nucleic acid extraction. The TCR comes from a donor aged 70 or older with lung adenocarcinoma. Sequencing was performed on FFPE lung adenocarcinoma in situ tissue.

The CDR3 loop is CASRGLAVTDTQYF. The CDR3 bases are TGTGCCAGCAGGGGTCTAGCGGTCACAGATACGCAGTATTTT. This chain connects TRBV27 to TRBJ2-3; 7 nucleotides line up with TRBD2. CDR3 length: 14 amino acids. Germline loops: CDR1 MNHEY, CDR2 SMNVEV (reference sequence). V was pared by 6 bases and J by 2 bases, with 5 bases of the junction left unmatched.